One and the same sample provided the 25 T cell receptor beta chains below, sequenced in a study of blood T cell repertoires in COVID-19. TCRdb's table, derived via immunoSEQ multiplex PCR, lists solely in-frame clones and lacks some. In the table there are just over 250,000 clones, around 90% of which are singletons. Source material: peripheral blood. Receptor source: a person aged 18 to 30 with COVID-19, enrolled during active disease.

In its sample, this clone was seen once. The genes are TRBV15 and TRBJ2-2; D unclear. The CDR3 loop spans 14 amino acids. The germline gives CDR1 LNHNV, CDR2 YYDKDF (reference sequence). V was shortened by 4 bases and J by 3 bases, with 9 bases between the two germline ends. CDR3 residues: CATSTTVDTGELFF. In nucleotides, the CDR3 is TGTGCCACCAGCACCACTGTGGACACCGGGGAGCTGTTTTTT.

V and J are TRBV4-2 and TRBJ2-7; 8 bases are shared with TRBD1. Germline CDR1 LGHNA, CDR2 YNFKEQ. The length of the CDR3 is 14 residues. Trimming at V came to 4 bases and at J to 2 bases, leaving 4 bases not matched to a gene. The CDR3 protein is CASSPRTGTYEQYF. As DNA, the CDR3 is TGTGCCAGCAGCCCTCGGACAGGGACCTACGAGCAGTACTTC.

The chain has TRBV19 and TRBJ2-7; tentatively, D is TRBD2 (6 bases). This CDR3 is built from 13 residues. The germline V and J ends were trimmed by 5 bases and 3 bases, with 11 bases remaining between them. Germline CDR1 is LNHDA and CDR2 is SQIVND (reference sequence). The CDR3 loop reads CASSLAGNYEQYF. In DNA, the CDR3 is TGTGCCAGTAGTTTGGCGGGGAACTACGAGCAGTACTTC.

The V call is TRBV7-9, the J call TRBJ2-7; possibly TRBD2 for D (6 bases). The V end lost 5 bases, the J end lost 4 bases, and 15 bases lay between the germline ends. Germline CDR1 reads SEHNR; CDR2 reads FQNEAQ (reference sequence). The CDR3 runs to 14 residues. The CDR3 reads CASSPGTPLYEQYF. DNA for the CDR3: TGTGCCAGCAGCCCAGGGACTCCTCTGTACGAGCAGTACTTC.

This clone occurred once. The gene calls are TRBV18 and TRBJ1-6; unclear D gene. The V and J ends lost 4 bases and 10 bases respectively, with 20 bases between them. Germline CDR1 is KGHSH and CDR2 is LQKENI. The CDR3 runs to 16 residues. CDR3 DNA sequence: TGTGCCAGCTCACTGAACAGCGGACCCCGAGGCTCACCCCTCCACTTT. Its translation: CASSLNSGPRGSPLHF.

The gene calls are TRBV12-1 and TRBJ2-7; the table's D call TRBD2 went unverified against the DNA. TRBV12-1 corresponds to a pseudogene. The CDR3 consists of 12 residues. The CDR3 DNA reads TGTGCCAGCAGCCCTGACTCTGCGACTAAGTACTTC. The encoded protein is CASSPDSATKYF.

The chain employs TRBV12-3 or TRBV12-4 and TRBJ2-7; D might be TRBD2 (5 bases). This CDR3 contains 13 residues. The V gene lost 3 bases and the J gene lost 6 bases, with 12 bases spanning the gap. CDR3 sequence: CASSFGNPREQYF. The CDR3 nucleotides are TGTGCCAGCAGTTTCGGGAATCCCCGCGAGCAGTACTTC.

The gene calls are TRBV13 and TRBJ2-3; no clear D gene. V was cut by 3 bases and J by 6 bases, with 19 bases left in between. CDR1 is PRHDT and CDR2 is FYEKMQ in the germline V gene (reference sequence). The CDR3 contains 16 residues. This CDR3 reads CASSLSIRPLGDTQYF. CDR3 in DNA: TGTGCCAGCAGCTTGTCGATCCGACCCCTCGGGGATACGCAGTATTTT.

J is TRBJ1-1 and V is TRBV28; D unclear. The ends were cut back, 3 bases at V and 3 bases at J, with 8 bases in the middle. Germline CDR1 is MDHEN and CDR2 is SYDVKM. The CDR3 loop spans 13 amino acids. CDR3: CASSLPGYTEAFF. In nucleotides, the CDR3 is TGTGCCAGCAGTTTGCCCGGTTACACTGAAGCTTTCTTT.

CDR3: CASSGTGGTDTQYF. CDR3 nucleotides: TGTGCCTCATCCGGGACAGGGGGCACAGATACGCAGTATTTT. The rearrangement uses TRBV19 and TRBJ2-3, with 10 bases fitting TRBD1. This CDR3 is built from 14 residues. The J segment lost 1 base and the V segment lost 11 bases, leaving 6 bases of the junction unmatched. CDR1 and CDR2 from the germline V gene are LNHDA and SQIVND (reference sequence).

V usage is TRBV2 and J usage is TRBJ2-1; D is uncertain. CDR1 and CDR2 from the germline V gene are SNHLY and FYNNEI. The CDR3 runs to 14 residues. V shed 2 bases and J shed 0 bases, with 5 bases lying between them. CDR3 sequence reads: CASSETSSYNEQFF. CDR3 DNA: TGTGCCAGCAGTGAAACGAGCTCCTACAATGAGCAGTTCTTC. Filled out from reference TRBV2 and TRBJ2-1, the complete variable domain reads EPEVTQTPSHQVTQMGQEVILRCVPISNHLYFYWYRQILGQKVEFLVSFYNNEISEKSEIFDDQFSVERPDGSNFTLKIRSTKLEDSAMYFCASSETSSYNEQFFGPGTRLTVL.

This clone was counted only a few times. The V gene is TRBV9, the J gene TRBJ2-7; D not resolved. From germline, CDR1 is SGDLS and CDR2 YYNGEE. Trimming took 4 bases from V and 5 from J, leaving 19 bases between them. The CDR3 length is 15 residues. CDR3 region: CASSPWAEPTNEQYF. DNA for the CDR3: TGTGCCAGCAGCCCATGGGCAGAACCCACCAACGAGCAGTACTTC.

This clone was picked up one time. V is TRBV5-1 and J is TRBJ2-6; D unclear. Trimming shortened V by 0 bases and J by 3 bases, and 10 bases separated the two germline ends. Germline V gives CDR1 SGHRS, CDR2 YFSETQ. This CDR3 spans 16 amino acids. CDR3 residues: CASSLDLFLGANVLTF. The CDR3 DNA is TGCGCCAGCAGCTTGGATCTGTTCCTTGGGGCCAACGTCCTGACTTTC.

The V and J genes are TRBV28 and TRBJ2-1; D perhaps matches TRBD2 (5 bases). Germline V gene sequence: CDR1 MDHEN, CDR2 SYDVKM. The germline V and J ends were trimmed by 6 bases and 3 bases, with 9 bases remaining between them. The CDR3 runs 13 residues. In nucleotides, the CDR3 is TGTGCCAGCAGCCCTACTAGCTACAATGAGCAGTTCTTC. The encoded protein is CASSPTSYNEQFF.

The chain combines TRBV2 with TRBJ1-1; D not resolved. The V end lost 0 bases, the J end lost 11 bases, and 13 bases lay between the germline ends. The CDR3 is 13 residues long. Per the germline V gene, CDR1 is SNHLY and CDR2 is FYNNEI. CDR3 amino acids: CASSEADRREAFF. CDR3 DNA sequence: TGTGCCAGCAGTGAAGCGGACCGGCGGGAGGCTTTCTTT.

V is TRBV7-8 and J is TRBJ2-7; possibly TRBD1 for D (6 bases). The CDR3 contains 12 residues. The germline V gene has CDR1 SGHVS and CDR2 FQNEAQ. The V end was cut by 10 bases, the J end by 0 bases, with 10 bases between. The CDR3 bases are TGTGCCATTTCGACAGGCTCCTACGAGCAGTACTTC. It yields the protein CAISTGSYEQYF.

A single count supports this clone. This chain links TRBV24-1 with TRBJ1-1; TRBD1 aligns across 9 bases. Germline V gives CDR1 KGHDR, CDR2 SFDVKD. The ends lost 4 bases at V and 6 bases at J; junction bases unmatched: 8. The CDR3 spans 15 residues. CDR3: CATSDAGTGKSEAFF. The DNA for the CDR3 is TGTGCCACCAGTGACGCCGGGACAGGGAAGTCTGAAGCTTTCTTT.

The CDR3 DNA is TGTGCCAGTATCCGGACAGGGCCACCTGGGGCCAACGTCCTGACTTTC. Translated, it gives CASIRTGPPGANVLTF. The gene calls are TRBV19 and TRBJ2-6; 8 bases are shared with TRBD1. The germline V gene encodes CDR1 LNHDA and CDR2 SQIVND (reference sequence). The CDR3 has 16 residues. Trimming removed 7 bases from V and 2 bases from J; junction bases left unmatched: 7.

The V gene is TRBV5-1, the J gene TRBJ2-1; D is possibly TRBD2 (6 bases). The germline V gene encodes CDR1 SGHRS and CDR2 YFSETQ. The CDR3 length is 15 residues. The ends were cut back, 4 bases at V and 6 bases at J, with 17 bases in the middle. The CDR3 sequence is CASSPHERVFNEQFF. Written as DNA, the CDR3 is TGCGCCAGCAGCCCCCATGAGCGGGTGTTCAATGAGCAGTTCTTC.

The V and J genes are TRBV14 and TRBJ1-1; D not resolved. This CDR3 has 15 residues. Trimming took off 0 bases at V and 6 bases at J, with 14 bases between the two ends. The V gene's germline CDR1 is SGHDN and CDR2 FVKESK. The CDR3 bases are TGTGCCAGCAGCCAAGAACGGGGTTTTGACGCTGAAGCTTTCTTT. Encoded protein: CASSQERGFDAEAFF. The full variable domain, in which reference TRBV14 and TRBJ1-1 provide the parts outside the CDR3, is EAGVTQFPSHSVIEKGQTVTLRCDPISGHDNLYWYRRVMGKEIKFLLHFVKESKQDESGMPNNRFLAERTGGTYSTLKVQPAELEDSGVYFCASSQERGFDAEAFFGQGTRLTVV.

The rearrangement links TRBV4-2 to TRBJ2-7, with a possible D match to TRBD1 (7 bases). Trimming pared 0 bases from V and 2 bases from J, leaving 11 bases between. Germline CDR1 LGHNA, CDR2 YNFKEQ. The CDR3 is 15 residues long. CDR3 sequence: CASSQDAGTAYEQYF. The CDR3 nucleotides read TGTGCCAGCAGCCAAGATGCGGGGACAGCCTACGAGCAGTACTTC.

The chain combines TRBV2 with TRBJ1-5; D not certain. Per germline, CDR1 SNHLY and CDR2 FYNNEI. This CDR3 contains 14 residues. The ends were cut back, 3 bases at V and 5 bases at J, with 11 bases in the middle. The CDR3 DNA is TGTGCCAGCAGTGATCCCGGGATACATCAGCCCCAGCATTTT. Protein: CASSDPGIHQPQHF.

DNA for the CDR3: TGTGCCAGCAGCTTTGTGCAGGGGGAATTCTCTGGGGCCAACGTCCTGACTTTC. Translated: CASSFVQGEFSGANVLTF. V usage is TRBV13 and J usage is TRBJ2-6; 7 bases fit TRBD1. The trim removed 3 bases at V and 0 bases at J, leaving 8 bases unmatched. The germline V gene encodes CDR1 PRHDT and CDR2 FYEKMQ (reference sequence). The CDR3 is 18 amino acids.

The chain uses TRBV10-1 and TRBJ2-7, with D uncertain. CDR1 is WNHNN and CDR2 is SYGVQD in the germline V gene (reference sequence). Trimming pared 4 bases from V and 1 base from J, leaving 11 bases between. The CDR3 totals 14 residues. This CDR3 is CASSGAGPSYEQYF. The CDR3 coding sequence is TGCGCCAGCAGTGGGGCAGGTCCATCCTACGAGCAGTACTTC.

The sample holds many counts of this clone. The rearrangement joins TRBV2 to TRBJ2-1; no definite D call. Germline lookup yields CDR1 SNHLY and CDR2 FYNNEI. This CDR3 contains 11 residues. The V gene lost 8 bases and the J gene lost 7 bases, with 9 bases spanning the gap. CDR3 amino acids: CASGWRNEQFF. CDR3 coding DNA: TGTGCCAGCGGCTGGCGGAATGAGCAGTTCTTC.